These T cell receptor beta chains were read from a single sample in a study of blood T cell repertoires in COVID-19. Here immunoSEQ multiplex PCR was the method, and the copy in TCRdb shows in-frame clones only, minus some. The table lists some 150,000 clones, around nine tenths of them singletons. Sequenced material: peripheral blood. The origin of the receptors is a man aged 50 or older with active or convalescent COVID-19. CDR3s include the opening cysteine and the closing phenylalanine or tryptophan. The D gene is left open where the match is weak. Clone sizes are given selectively: once, few, many, or a class where the clone is expanded.

J | D | size | V | DNA | CDR3
TRBJ1-3 | NA | NA | TRBV18 | TGTGCCAGCTCACCTCAGGGTAGCTCTGGAAACACCATATATTTT | CASSPQGSSGNTIYF
TRBJ2-7 | NA | NA | TRBV15 | TGTGCCACCAGCACCCAGGGGGGTACTGAGCAGTACTTC | CATSTQGGTEQYF
TRBJ2-5 | TRBD2 | NA | TRBV7-2 | TGTGCCAGCAGCCCCATAGCGGGGGGGTACCAAGAGACCCAGTACTTC | CASSPIAGGYQETQYF
TRBJ1-2 | TRBD1 | NA | TRBV9 | TGTGCCAGCAGCGCCCGACAGGGAGACTATGGCTACACCTTC | CASSARQGDYGYTF
TRBJ2-1 | TRBD1 | NA | TRBV19 | TGTGCCAGTAGTGTAACACAGGGGGTCAATGAGCAGTTCTTC | CASSVTQGVNEQFF
TRBJ1-6 | NA | NA | TRBV12-3/TRBV12-4 | TGTGCCAGCAGTTTGGCAGTAAATTCACCCCTCCACTTT | CASSLAVNSPLHF
TRBJ1-1 | NA | NA | TRBV2 | TGTGCCAGCAGCTACAGGGTTCAAGCTTTCTTT | CASSYRVQAFF
TRBJ2-3 | NA | NA | TRBV10-3 | TGTGCCATCAGTGTGACACCCAACACAGATACGCAGTATTTT | CAISVTPNTDTQYF
TRBJ2-5 | NA | NA | TRBV12-3/TRBV12-4 | TGTGCCAGCAGTTTACGGACTATCGGGACCCAGTACTTC | CASSLRTIGTQYF
TRBJ1-5 | NA | NA | TRBV6-5 | TGTGCCAGCGGACAGCCCAATCAGCCCCAGCATTTT | CASGQPNQPQHF
TRBJ1-1 | NA | NA | TRBV28 | TGTGCCAGCAGCCGGGACTATAGAGCTTTCTTT | CASSRDYRAFF
TRBJ2-7 | TRBD2 | NA | TRBV4-3 | TGCGCCAGCAGCCAAGATCAGACTAGCGGAGGGCAGTACTTC | CASSQDQTSGGQYF
TRBJ2-1 | NA | NA | TRBV3-1/TRBV3-2 | TGTGCCAGCAGCCAAGGGAGGGCCTACAATGAGCAGTTCTTC | CASSQGRAYNEQFF
TRBJ1-5 | NA | NA | TRBV5-4 | TGTGCCAGCAGCTTGGGGGGGGGCATCGGACAGCCCCAGCATTTT | CASSLGGGIGQPQHF
TRBJ2-3 | TRBD2 | NA | TRBV10-1 | TGCGCCAGCAGTGCTAGCGGGAGAACGCAGTATTTT | CASSASGRTQYF
TRBJ1-4 | TRBD1 | NA | TRBV2 | TGTGCCAGCAGCCACTGGGGGACAGATGATGAAAAACTGTTTTTT | CASSHWGTDDEKLFF
TRBJ1-1 | NA | NA | TRBV5-1 | TGCGCCAGCAGCTTGGACAGTACGAACACTGAAGCTTTCTTT | CASSLDSTNTEAFF
TRBJ1-5 | NA | NA | TRBV19 | TGTGCCAGTGGAGATACAGGGAATCAGCCCCAGCATTTT | CASGDTGNQPQHF
TRBJ2-2 | TRBD2 | NA | TRBV2 | TGTGCCAGCAGACGGTGGACTAGCGGGAGAACCACCGGGGAGCTGTTTTTT | CASRRWTSGRTTGELFF
TRBJ2-7 | NA | NA | TRBV7-2 | TGTGCCAGCAGCCCTACTGCCCAGGTCGAGCAGTACTTC | CASSPTAQVEQYF
TRBJ2-1 | TRBD2 | NA | TRBV11-3 | TGTGCCAGCAGCCCCAGATCGGCGGGAGGAGGAAATGAGCAGTTCTTC | CASSPRSAGGGNEQFF
TRBJ2-7 | NA | NA | TRBV28 | TGTGCCAGCATCCCTGCCCCAGGGTCCTACGAGCAGTACTTC | CASIPAPGSYEQYF
TRBJ2-7 | NA | once | TRBV4-1 | TGCGCCAGCAGCCAGCTGGACAAAGGCGGATGGCAGTACTTC | CASSQLDKGGWQYF
TRBJ1-5 | TRBD1 | NA | TRBV19 | TGTGCCAGTAGTATAGTTCGGGACAGGACTCAGCCCCAGCATTTT | CASSIVRDRTQPQHF
TRBJ2-2 | NA | NA | TRBV3-1/TRBV3-2 | TGTGCCAGCAGCCAAGCTGAGGCAGGGTCCGGGGAGCTGTTTTTT | CASSQAEAGSGELFF